In this sample, the clone carrying this T cell receptor beta chain turned up once. The CDR3 runs to 14 residues. With 5 bases removed from V and 2 bases from J, the gap between germline ends came to 11 bases. Germline V gene data show CDR1 as MNHEY and CDR2 as SVGEGT. The sample is drawn from a study of blood T cell repertoires in COVID-19. Study summary: Samples representing acute and convalescent COVID-19 were sourced from the United States, Italy and Spain.

Using immunoSEQ multiplex PCR, the repertoire was profiled, and TCRdb retains in-frame clones only, with some absent. The data hold about 150,000 clones, with around 91% observed a single time. V usage is TRBV6-2 or TRBV6-3 and J usage is TRBJ2-3, with D uncertain. The sequence derives from an older woman with active COVID-19. Sample: peripheral blood. The CDR3 coding sequence is TGTGCCAGCAGTCCAATCGCGATCACAGATACGCAGTATTTT. This codes for CASSPIAITDTQYF.